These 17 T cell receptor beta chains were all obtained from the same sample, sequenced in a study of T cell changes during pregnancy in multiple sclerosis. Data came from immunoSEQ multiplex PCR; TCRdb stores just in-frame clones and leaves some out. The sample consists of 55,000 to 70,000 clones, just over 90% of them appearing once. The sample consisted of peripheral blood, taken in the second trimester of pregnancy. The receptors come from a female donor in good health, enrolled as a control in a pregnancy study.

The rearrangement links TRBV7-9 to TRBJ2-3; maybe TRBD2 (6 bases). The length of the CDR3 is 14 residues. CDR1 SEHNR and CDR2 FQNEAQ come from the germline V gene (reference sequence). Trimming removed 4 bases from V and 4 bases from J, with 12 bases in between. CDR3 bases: TGTGCCAGCAGCTCCCAGGGACTCTCAGATACGCAGTATTTT. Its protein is CASSSQGLSDTQYF.

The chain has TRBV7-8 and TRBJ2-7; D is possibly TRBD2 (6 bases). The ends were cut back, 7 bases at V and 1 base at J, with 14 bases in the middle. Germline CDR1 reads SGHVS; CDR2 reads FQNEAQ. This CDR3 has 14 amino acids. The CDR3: CASNPRRDSYEQYF. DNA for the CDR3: TGTGCCAGCAACCCGAGGAGGGATTCCTACGAGCAGTACTTC.

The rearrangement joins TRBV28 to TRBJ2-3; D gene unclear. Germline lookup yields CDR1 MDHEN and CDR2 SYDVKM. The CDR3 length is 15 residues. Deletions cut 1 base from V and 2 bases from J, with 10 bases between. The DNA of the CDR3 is TGTGCCAGCAGTTTATCCCTCAGCGTCACAGATACGCAGTATTTT. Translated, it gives CASSLSLSVTDTQYF.

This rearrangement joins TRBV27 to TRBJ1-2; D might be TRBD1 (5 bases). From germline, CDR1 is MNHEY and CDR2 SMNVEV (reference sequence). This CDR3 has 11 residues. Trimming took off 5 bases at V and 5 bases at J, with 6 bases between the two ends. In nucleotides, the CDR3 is TGTGCCAGCAGTGGGGGGTATGGCTACACCTTC. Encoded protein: CASSGGYGYTF.

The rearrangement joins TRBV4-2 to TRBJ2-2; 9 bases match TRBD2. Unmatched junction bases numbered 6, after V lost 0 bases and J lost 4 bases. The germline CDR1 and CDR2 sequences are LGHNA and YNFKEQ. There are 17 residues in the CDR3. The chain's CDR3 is CASSQEGIAGVTGELFF. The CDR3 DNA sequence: TGTGCCAGCAGCCAAGAGGGAATAGCGGGAGTCACCGGGGAGCTGTTTTTT.

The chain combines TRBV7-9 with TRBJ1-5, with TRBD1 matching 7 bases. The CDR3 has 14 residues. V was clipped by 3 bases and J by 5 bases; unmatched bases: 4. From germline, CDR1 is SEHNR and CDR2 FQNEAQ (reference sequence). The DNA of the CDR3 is TGTGCCAGCAGCTTGACAGGGCAGGATCAGCCCCAGCATTTT. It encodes CASSLTGQDQPQHF. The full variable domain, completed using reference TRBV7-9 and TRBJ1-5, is DTGVSQNPRHKITKRGQNVTFRCDPISEHNRLYWYRQTLGQGPEFLTYFQNEAQLEKSRLLSDRFSAERPKGSFSTLEIQRTEQGDSAMYLCASSLTGQDQPQHFGDGTRLSIL.

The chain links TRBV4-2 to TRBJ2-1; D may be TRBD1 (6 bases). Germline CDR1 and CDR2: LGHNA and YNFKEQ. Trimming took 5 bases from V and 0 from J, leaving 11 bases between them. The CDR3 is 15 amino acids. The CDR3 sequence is CASSKQGSSYNEQFF. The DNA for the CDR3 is TGTGCCAGCAGCAAACAGGGATCCTCCTACAATGAGCAGTTCTTC.

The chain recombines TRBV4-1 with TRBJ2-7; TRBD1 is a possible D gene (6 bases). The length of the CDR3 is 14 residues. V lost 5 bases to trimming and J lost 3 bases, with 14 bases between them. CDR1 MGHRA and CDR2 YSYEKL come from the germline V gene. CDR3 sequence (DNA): TGCGCCAGCAGCAGTCGTGAAGGGGGCTACGAGCAGTACTTC. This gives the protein CASSSREGGYEQYF.

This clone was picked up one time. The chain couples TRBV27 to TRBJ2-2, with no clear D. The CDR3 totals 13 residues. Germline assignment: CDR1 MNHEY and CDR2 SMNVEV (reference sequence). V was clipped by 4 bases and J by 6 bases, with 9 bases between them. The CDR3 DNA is TGTGCCAGCAGTTGGTTGGGCTCCGGGGAGCTGTTTTTT. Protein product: CASSWLGSGELFF.

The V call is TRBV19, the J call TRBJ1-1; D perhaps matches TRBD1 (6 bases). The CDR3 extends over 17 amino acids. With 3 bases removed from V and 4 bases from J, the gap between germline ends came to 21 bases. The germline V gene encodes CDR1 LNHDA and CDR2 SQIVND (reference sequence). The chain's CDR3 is CASSISGDSRGGTEAFF. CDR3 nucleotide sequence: TGTGCCAGTAGTATCTCTGGCGACTCTCGAGGGGGCACTGAAGCTTTCTTT.

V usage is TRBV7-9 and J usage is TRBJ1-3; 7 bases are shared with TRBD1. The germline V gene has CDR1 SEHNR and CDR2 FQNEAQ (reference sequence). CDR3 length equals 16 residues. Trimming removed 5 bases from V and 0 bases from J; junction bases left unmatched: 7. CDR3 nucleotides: TGTGCCAGCAGCCCGACAGGGTCGGGCTCTGGAAACACCATATATTTT. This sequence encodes CASSPTGSGSGNTIYF.

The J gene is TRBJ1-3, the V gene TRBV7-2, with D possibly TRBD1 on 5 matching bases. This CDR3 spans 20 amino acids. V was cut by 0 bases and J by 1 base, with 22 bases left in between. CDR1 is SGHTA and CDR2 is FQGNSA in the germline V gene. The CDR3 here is CASSLALPRGRLVSGNTIYF. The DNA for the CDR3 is TGTGCCAGCAGCTTAGCTCTCCCAAGGGGAAGACTCGTTTCTGGAAACACCATATATTTT. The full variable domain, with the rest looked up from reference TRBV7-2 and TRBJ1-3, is GAGVSQSPSNKVTEKGKDVELRCDPISGHTALYWYRQSLGQGLEFLIYFQGNSAPDKSGLPSDRFSAERTGGSVSTLTIQRTQQEDSAVYLCASSLALPRGRLVSGNTIYFGEGSWLTVV.

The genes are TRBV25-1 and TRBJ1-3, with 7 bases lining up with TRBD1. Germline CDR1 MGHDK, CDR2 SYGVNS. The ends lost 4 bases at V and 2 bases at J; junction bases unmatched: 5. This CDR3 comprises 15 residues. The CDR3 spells CASSAQGFTGNTIYF. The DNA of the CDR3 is TGTGCCAGCAGTGCACAGGGGTTTACTGGAAACACCATATATTTT.

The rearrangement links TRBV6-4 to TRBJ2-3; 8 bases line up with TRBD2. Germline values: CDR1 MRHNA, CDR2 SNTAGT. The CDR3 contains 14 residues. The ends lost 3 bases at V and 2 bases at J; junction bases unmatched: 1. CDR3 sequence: CASSEAGDTDTQYF. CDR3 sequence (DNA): TGTGCCAGCAGTGAAGCGGGAGACACAGATACGCAGTATTTT.

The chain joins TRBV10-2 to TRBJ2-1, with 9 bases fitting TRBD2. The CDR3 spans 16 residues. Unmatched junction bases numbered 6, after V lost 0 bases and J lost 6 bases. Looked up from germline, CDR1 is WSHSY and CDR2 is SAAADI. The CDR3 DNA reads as TGCGCCAGCAGTGAGTCGGAACTAGCGGGTGCCAATGAGCAGTTCTTC. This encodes CASSESELAGANEQFF.

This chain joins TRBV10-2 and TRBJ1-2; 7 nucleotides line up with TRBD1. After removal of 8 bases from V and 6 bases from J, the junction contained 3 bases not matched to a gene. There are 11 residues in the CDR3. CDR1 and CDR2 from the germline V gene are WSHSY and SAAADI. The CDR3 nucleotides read TGCGCCAGCGGGACAGTCGATGGCTACACCTTC. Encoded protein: CASGTVDGYTF.

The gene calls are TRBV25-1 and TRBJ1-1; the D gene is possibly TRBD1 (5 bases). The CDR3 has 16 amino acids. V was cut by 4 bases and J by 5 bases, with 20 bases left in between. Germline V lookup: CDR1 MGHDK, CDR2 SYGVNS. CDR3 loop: CASSVAEGTGRTEAFF. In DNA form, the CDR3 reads TGTGCCAGCAGTGTAGCGGAGGGGACGGGTCGGACTGAAGCTTTCTTT. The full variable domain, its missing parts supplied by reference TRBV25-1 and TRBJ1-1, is EADIYQTPRYLVIGTGKKITLECSQTMGHDKMYWYQQDPGMELHLIHYSYGVNSTEKGDLSSESTVSRIRTEHFPLTLESARPSHTSQYLCASSVAEGTGRTEAFFGQGTRLTVV.